The rows below give T cell receptor beta chains drawn from one sample of a study of cytomegalovirus exposure and HLA in healthy donors. The table came from immunoSEQ multiplex PCR; TCRdb's copy has only in-frame clones and leaves some out. The sample lists roughly 160,000 clones, roughly 83% occurring once. Sequencing was performed on PBMCs. The source of these receptors is a boy aged 2 to 10 in good health and CMV-seronegative. CDR3s leave out the opening cysteine and the closing phenylalanine or tryptophan. The order of the fields is D gene, V gene, CDR3 length, clone size, CDR3 protein. The D gene is left open where the match is weak. Some rows have no size entry. The others give once, few or many, or a class for an expanded clone.

NA	TRBV28	14	NA	ASSPMGLGVYNEQF
TRBD2	TRBV19	13	NA	ASSIASGTSYEQY
TRBD1	TRBV7-9	14	NA	ASSFVPGQGEEKLL
TRBD2	TRBV10-2	10	NA	ATGLAKYEQY
TRBD2	TRBV19	14	once	ASSKGSSGSGETQY
NA	TRBV27	12	NA	ASSLRGKDQPQH
NA	TRBV19	13	NA	ASSIAYTSTGTQY
TRBD2	TRBV29-1	15	NA	SVEPLPRGGRGNEQF
NA	TRBV19	10	NA	ASSIPGPGYT
TRBD2	TRBV5-4	13	NA	ASSRTSGRFYEQF
TRBD2	TRBV13	18	NA	ASSSLPGLAGGISYNEQF
NA	TRBV2	13	NA	ASRRDLSSYNEQF
NA	TRBV23-1	14	NA	ASSQSQGTGANVLT
TRBD1	TRBV6-1	13	NA	ASSPGQGANTEAF
NA	TRBV18	15	NA	ASSLKPRGGGNQPQH
TRBD1	TRBV30	14	NA	AWKRKPTGDNQPQH
TRBD2	TRBV29-1	14	NA	SVEDQKTSGVNEQF
TRBD1	TRBV29-1	12	NA	SVEGTGSEGGQY
NA	TRBV19	11	NA	ASSKEGAVEQY
TRBD2	TRBV7-6	13	NA	ASSLESGRADTQY
TRBD1	TRBV7-8	11	NA	ASSIGTGETQY
NA	TRBV5-8	13	NA	ASSLGRGINEKLF
NA	TRBV5-4	11	NA	ASSLAAGETQY
TRBD2	TRBV5-6	14	NA	ASRSPGLAGYNEQF
NA	TRBV5-1	11	NA	ASSLAGNTEAF
TRBD1	TRBV4-2	14	once	ASSQDSEGQARRAF
TRBD2	TRBV10-1	12	few	ASNPSGKPYEQY
NA	TRBV30	11	NA	AWSQGRAYGYT
NA	TRBV29-1	11	NA	SVEIESYNEQF
TRBD2	TRBV7-8	15	NA	ASSLFVLASGSDEQY
NA	TRBV5-1	13	NA	ASSLSLPNTGELF
NA	TRBV7-9	14	NA	ASSLLPGQMSTEAF
TRBD1	TRBV5-1	12	once	ASSSGQGEETQY
TRBD2	TRBV10-3	14	few	AISEYNGLAGNEQF
NA	TRBV28	15	NA	ASSLAWGRESDNEQF
TRBD1	TRBV7-9	15	few	ASSSPSLSGTAYEQY
NA	TRBV28	16	NA	ASSFGRGLRGEYNEQF
NA	TRBV7-3	13	NA	ASSLEGAFQSEQY
NA	TRBV18	11	NA	ASSPEAAYEQY
NA	TRBV12-5	11	NA	ASAVSGSLEAF
NA	TRBV7-8	15	few	ASSLAQGAIKAYEQY
TRBD1	TRBV5-6	12	few	ASSYGTGSDTQY
TRBD2	TRBV11-2	17	NA	ASSLVPTLSGNSSYEQY
TRBD1	TRBV5-6	12	once	ASSSGQGQDGYT
TRBD2	TRBV14	21	NA	ASSQLLMGPGIRGSSSYNEQF